The 14 T cell receptor beta chains in this list originate from one sample, sequenced in a study of cytomegalovirus exposure and HLA in healthy donors. Clones were sequenced by immunoSEQ multiplex PCR, and TCRdb holds only the in-frame ones, with some missing. The sample consists of tens of thousands of clones, nearly 95% of them appearing once. The sequenced sample consisted of PBMCs. Source of these receptors: a young man in good health and CMV-seropositive.

J is TRBJ2-1 and V is TRBV9; weak D call: TRBD2 (5 bases). The V gene's germline CDR1 is SGDLS and CDR2 YYNGEE. V lost 1 base, J lost 1 base, and 9 bases lay in between. This CDR3 region has 15 residues. The DNA of the CDR3 is TGTGCCAGCAGCGTACGGGAAGGATCCTACAATGAGCAGTTCTTC. Amino acid sequence: CASSVREGSYNEQFF.

J is TRBJ2-2 and V is TRBV19, with TRBD2 identical over 10 bases. From germline, CDR1 is LNHDA and CDR2 SQIVND (reference sequence). The CDR3 has 19 amino acids. Trimming at V came to 3 bases and at J to 6 bases, leaving 16 bases not matched to a gene. CDR3 coding DNA: TGTGCCAGTAGTATGGGGGCGTGGGCAAATAGCGGGAGGTCCGGGGAGCTGTTTTTT. The encoded protein is CASSMGAWANSGRSGELFF.

This chain connects TRBV6-1 to TRBJ2-1; D gene ambiguous. The CDR3 has 12 residues. Germline V lookup: CDR1 MNHNS, CDR2 SASEGT. Trimming took off 4 bases at V and 4 bases at J, with 5 bases between the two ends. This CDR3 reads CASSVSYNEQFF. Here the CDR3 DNA reads TGTGCCAGCAGTGTATCTTACAATGAGCAGTTCTTC.

Concerning this clone itself: At the DNA level, this CDR3 is encoded by other sequences in the same sample as well. The chain recombines TRBV9 with TRBJ2-3; TRBD2 aligns across 7 bases. CDR1 and CDR2 from the germline V gene are SGDLS and YYNGEE. This CDR3 region has 16 residues. J was trimmed by 0 bases and V by 0 bases; bases with no gene match: 4. The CDR3 DNA is TGTGCCAGCAGCGTAGGGCTAGCGGACAGCACAGATACGCAGTATTTT. Its translation is CASSVGLADSTDTQYF.

Concerning this clone itself: The same CDR3 arises from other DNA sequences in this sample as well. The gene calls are TRBV28 and TRBJ2-7, with D maybe TRBD2 (5 bases). CDR3 length equals 11 residues. CDR1 is MDHEN and CDR2 is SYDVKM in the germline V gene. V was cut by 5 bases and J by 3 bases, with 5 bases left in between. CDR3 bases: TGTGCCAGCAGTCGGGGCTACGAGCAGTACTTC. As protein: CASSRGYEQYF. Variable domain in full (rest from reference TRBV28 and TRBJ2-7): DVKVTQSSRYLVKRTGEKVFLECVQDMDHENMFWYRQDPGLGLRLIYFSYDVKMKEKGDIPEGYSVSREKKERFSLILESASTNQTSMYLCASSRGYEQYFGPGTRLTVT.

The chain combines TRBV28 with TRBJ2-7; tentatively, D is TRBD1 (5 bases). Germline V lookup: CDR1 MDHEN, CDR2 SYDVKM. The V gene lost 10 bases and the J gene lost 4 bases, with 14 bases spanning the gap. This CDR3 is 12 amino acids long. The chain's CDR3 is CATEQGRYEQYF. The CDR3 nucleotides are TGTGCCACCGAGCAGGGCCGATACGAGCAGTACTTC.

The chain has TRBV29-1 and TRBJ2-2; weak D call: TRBD1 (6 bases). The CDR3 spans 13 residues. V lost 5 bases and J lost 1, with 8 bases in between. Germline V gene data show CDR1 as SQVTM and CDR2 as ANQGSEA. CDR3 in DNA: TGCAGCGTTATAGGGGGGAACACCGGGGAGCTGTTTTTT. Translating gives CSVIGGNTGELFF.

This clone was recorded once. The chain employs TRBV2 and TRBJ2-7; weak D call: TRBD2 (6 bases). V lost 11 bases to trimming and J lost 2 bases, with 13 bases between them. The CDR3 has 12 amino acids. CDR1 is SNHLY and CDR2 is FYNNEI in the germline V gene. The CDR3 bases are TGTGCCTCTCGGGGGAGGACCTACGAGCAGTACTTC. This gives the protein CASRGRTYEQYF.

The V and J genes are TRBV30 and TRBJ2-7, with 8 bases identical to TRBD1. Germline lookup yields CDR1 GTSNPN and CDR2 SVGIG (reference sequence). The V segment lost 2 bases and the J segment 7 bases; nucleotides outside the gene matches: 7. This CDR3 has 13 residues. CDR3 nucleotides: TGTGCCTGGAGTACGACAGGGGCGGGGGAGCAGTACTTC. The encoded protein is CAWSTTGAGEQYF.

In DNA, the CDR3 is TGTGCCAGCAGCCAGCAGGGGGGCGGAGGGGCCTACGAGCAGTACTTC. This gives the protein CASSQQGGGGAYEQYF. The chain joins TRBV6-6 to TRBJ2-7; the D gene is possibly TRBD1 (7 bases). The V gene's germline CDR1 is MNHNY and CDR2 SVGAGI (reference sequence). CDR3 length equals 16 residues. Trimming took 6 bases from V and 2 from J, leaving 20 bases between them.

A single count supports this clone. The chain links TRBV6-6 to TRBJ2-7, with a possible D match to TRBD2 (6 bases). The CDR3 is made up of 13 amino acids. The V and J ends lost 5 bases and 4 bases respectively, with 12 bases between them. Per the germline V gene, CDR1 is MNHNY and CDR2 is SVGAGI (reference sequence). CDR3 in DNA: TGTGCCAGCAGTCCATACCGGGAGTACGAGCAGTACTTC. Its translation: CASSPYREYEQYF.

The chain joins TRBV10-1 to TRBJ2-1; a weak D match, TRBD1 (6 bases). The CDR3 extends over 15 amino acids. V was cut by 2 bases and J by 7 bases, with 15 bases left in between. From germline, CDR1 is WNHNN and CDR2 SYGVQD (reference sequence). As DNA, the CDR3 is TGCGCCAGCAGTGAGACCAGGGGTAGGGGGAATGAGCAGTTCTTC. It yields the protein CASSETRGRGNEQFF.

There are a few counts of this clone. The V and J genes are TRBV27 and TRBJ2-3, with D possibly matching TRBD2 (6 bases). Germline CDR1 reads MNHEY; CDR2 reads SMNVEV (reference sequence). CDR3 length: 15 amino acids. V was shortened by 9 bases and J by 1 base, with 17 bases between the two germline ends. CDR3 DNA: TGTGCCAGGCCTTCGACCCCGGGAGGCACAGATACGCAGTATTTT. It yields the protein CARPSTPGGTDTQYF.

The rearrangement uses TRBV28 and TRBJ2-7, with D tentatively TRBD2 (5 bases). CDR1 is MDHEN, CDR2 SYDVKM, per germline. Trimming stripped 5 bases from V and 5 bases from J, with 13 bases between. The CDR3 has 13 residues. This CDR3 reads CASSPMGANEQYF. The CDR3 region has the DNA TGTGCCAGCAGTCCCATGGGAGCTAACGAGCAGTACTTC.